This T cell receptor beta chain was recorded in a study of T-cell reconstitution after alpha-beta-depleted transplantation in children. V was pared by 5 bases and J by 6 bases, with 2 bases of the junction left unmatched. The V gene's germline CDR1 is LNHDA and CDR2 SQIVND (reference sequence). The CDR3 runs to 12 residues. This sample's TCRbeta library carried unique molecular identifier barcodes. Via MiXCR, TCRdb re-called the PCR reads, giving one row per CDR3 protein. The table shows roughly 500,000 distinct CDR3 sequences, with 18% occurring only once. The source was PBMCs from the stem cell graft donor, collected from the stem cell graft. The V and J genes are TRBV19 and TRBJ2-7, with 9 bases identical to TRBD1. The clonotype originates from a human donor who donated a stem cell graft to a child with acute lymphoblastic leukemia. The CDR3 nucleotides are TGTGCCAGTAGTGGACAGGGGACCGAGCAGTACTTC. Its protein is CASSGQGTEQYF.